Listed below are T cell receptor beta chains from one sample, sequenced in a study of OX40 agonist ivuxolimab in advanced cancers. Data came from immunoSEQ multiplex PCR; TCRdb stores just in-frame clones and leaves some out. In the table there are tens of thousands of clones, more than 85% of which are singletons. Sequencing was performed on CD4+ or CD8+ T cells sorted from blood, taken in a trial of the OX40 agonist ivuxolimab. Source of these receptors: an adult with an advanced solid tumor such as melanoma, head and neck, liver or kidney cancer. CDR3s leave out the opening cysteine and the closing phenylalanine or tryptophan. Not every row has a clone size; where given, it reads once, few, many or a size class.

clone_size,j_call,v_call,cdr3_aa
medium-sized,TRBJ2-7,TRBV19,ASSTTPRHTYEQY
.,TRBJ2-7,TRBV27,ASSLGSTYEQY
.,TRBJ2-7,TRBV6-6,ASLFDSHSYEQY
.,TRBJ2-2,TRBV5-3,ARSPGLAGTGELF
.,TRBJ1-1,TRBV9,ASSVGDRGWMNTEAF
.,TRBJ2-1,TRBV6-4,ASSPGTGHNNEQF
.,TRBJ2-1,TRBV5-5,ASSLAGNEQF
.,TRBJ2-1,TRBV29-1,SVEDPWDRGYNEQF
.,TRBJ1-5,TRBV19,ASSIFGQASNQPQH
.,TRBJ2-2,TRBV9,ASSVELNLGPTPGELF
.,TRBJ2-7,TRBV7-6,ASSLGSDYEQY
.,TRBJ2-7,TRBV7-8,ASSLLAGGGEQY
.,TRBJ1-4,TRBV9,ASSVQGDTNEKLF
.,TRBJ2-7,TRBV11-2,ASSFGGFAYEQY
.,TRBJ2-3,TRBV4-1,ASSQDSSSTDTQY
.,TRBJ2-7,TRBV7-6,ASSLGTESYEQY